This TCR beta chain stems from a study of shared clonotypes between healthy human individuals. Turning to the study itself: Sampling drew on donors who were a couple of women and three men aged 18 to 49.

Overall study results and limits: Only blood underwent sampling, and tissue repertoires likely differ.

Assay: immunoSEQ multiplex PCR; the TCRdb copy retains only in-frame clones and omits some. The data contain roughly 500,000 clones, less than 85% of them singletons. The CDR3 sequence is 14 residues long. V gave up 2 bases and J gave up 3 bases, with 11 bases separating them. Looked up from germline, CDR1 is KGHSH and CDR2 is LQKENI. Unsorted samples relied on about 90 million PBMCs, which served as the source of genomic DNA. On this clone: Its antigen is unidentified.

V usage is TRBV18 and J usage is TRBJ2-7, with a possible D match to TRBD1 (6 bases). This TCR came from a woman aged 40 to 55 in good health. Some clones in this sample may be carry-over from other donors' samples. The specimen was PBMCs. The CDR3 loop reads CASSPRTEDYEQYF. The CDR3 DNA reads TGTGCCAGCTCACCAAGGACAGAAGACTACGAGCAGTACTTC. Based on the CDR3 plus reference TRBV18 and TRBJ2-7, the full variable domain is NAGVMQNPRHLVRRRGQEARLRCSPMKGHSHVYWYRQLPEEGLKFMVYLQKENIIDESGMPKERFSAEFPKEGPSILRIQQVVRGDSAAYFCASSPRTEDYEQYFGPGTRLTVT.